This TCR beta chain stems from a study of T cell changes during pregnancy in multiple sclerosis. Clones were read by immunoSEQ multiplex PCR, and TCRdb kept only the in-frame ones, dropping some. The table lists about 28,000 clones, 92% of them singletons, with roughly 5% in the top ten. Germline values: CDR1 SGHVS, CDR2 FNYEAQ. The CDR3 sequence is 14 residues long. V was clipped by 0 bases and J by 3 bases; unmatched bases: 2. The rearrangement links TRBV7-6 to TRBJ2-7; 7 nucleotides match TRBD2. The sample here was peripheral blood, taken in the first trimester of pregnancy. The source is a female donor in good health, enrolled as a control in a pregnancy study. CDR3 sequence (DNA): TGTGCCAGCAGCTTAGCGCGGGGGAACTACGAGCAGTACTTC. As protein: CASSLARGNYEQYF.